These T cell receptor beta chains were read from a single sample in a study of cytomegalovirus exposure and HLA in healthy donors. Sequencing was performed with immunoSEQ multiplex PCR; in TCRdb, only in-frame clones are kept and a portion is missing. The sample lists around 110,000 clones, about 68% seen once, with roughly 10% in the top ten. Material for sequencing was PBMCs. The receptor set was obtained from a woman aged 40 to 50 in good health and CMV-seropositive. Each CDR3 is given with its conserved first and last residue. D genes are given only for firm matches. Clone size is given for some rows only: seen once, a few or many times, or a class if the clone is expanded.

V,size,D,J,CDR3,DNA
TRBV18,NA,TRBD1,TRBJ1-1,CASKGQVNTEAFF,TGTGCCAGTAAGGGACAGGTAAACACTGAAGCTTTCTTT
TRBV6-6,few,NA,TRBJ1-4,CASSRVGTNEKLFF,TGTGCCAGCAGTCGAGTTGGAACTAATGAAAAACTGTTTTTT
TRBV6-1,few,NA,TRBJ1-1,CASVGLGGNTEAFF,TGTGCCAGCGTAGGTCTGGGGGGGAACACTGAAGCTTTCTTT
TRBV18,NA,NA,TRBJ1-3,CASSDSSSGNTIYF,TGTGCCAGCTCGGACAGCTCGTCTGGAAACACCATATATTTT
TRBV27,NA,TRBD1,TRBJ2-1,CASSLIGQGSPYNEQFF,TGTGCCAGCAGTCTCATAGGACAGGGGAGCCCCTACAATGAGCAGTTCTTC
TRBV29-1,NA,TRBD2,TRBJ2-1,CSAEGLMLAGEHNEQFF,TGCAGCGCTGAGGGCTTGATGCTAGCGGGGGAACACAATGAGCAGTTCTTC
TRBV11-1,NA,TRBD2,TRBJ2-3,CASSLRLWREDPSVGTQYF,TGTGCCAGCAGCTTGAGGCTCTGGCGGGAGGATCCATCCGTTGGTACGCAGTATTTT
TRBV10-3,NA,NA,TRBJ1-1,CAISYGGLDTEAFF,TGTGCCATCAGTTATGGGGGGTTGGACACTGAAGCTTTCTTT
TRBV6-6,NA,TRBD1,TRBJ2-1,CASSYSVGQGGGEQFF,TGTGCCAGCAGTTACAGCGTGGGACAGGGAGGGGGTGAGCAGTTCTTC
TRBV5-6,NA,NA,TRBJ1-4,CASSSWAQLGTNEKLFF,TGTGCCAGCAGCTCTTGGGCCCAATTGGGAACTAATGAAAAACTGTTTTTT
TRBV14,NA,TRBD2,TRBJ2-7,CASSQGGSGSYEQYF,TGTGCCAGCAGCCAAGGTGGTAGCGGGAGTTACGAGCAGTACTTC
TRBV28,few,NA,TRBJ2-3,CAIRGATVSADTQYF,TGTGCCATCCGCGGGGCCACGGTATCCGCCGATACGCAGTATTTT
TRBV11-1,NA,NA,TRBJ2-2,CASSFGRVTGELFF,TGTGCCAGCAGCTTTGGCAGGGTAACCGGGGAGCTGTTTTTT
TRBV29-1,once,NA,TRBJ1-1,CSVSVGGNTEAFF,TGCAGCGTTTCCGTCGGGGGGAACACTGAAGCTTTCTTT
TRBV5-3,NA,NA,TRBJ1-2,CAEGRRGGYTF,TGTGCCGAAGGGAGGCGGGGGGGCTACACCTTC
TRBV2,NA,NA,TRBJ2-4,CASSEPAHPLENIQYF,TGTGCCAGCAGTGAGCCAGCTCATCCACTAGAAAACATTCAGTACTTC
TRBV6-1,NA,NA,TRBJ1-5,CASTEGDWLNQPQHF,TGTGCCAGCACCGAAGGGGATTGGCTTAATCAGCCCCAGCATTTT
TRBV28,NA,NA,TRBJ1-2,CASSPGGTGGRTNYGYTF,TGTGCCAGCAGTCCGGGGGGCACAGGTGGGAGAACTAACTATGGCTACACCTTC
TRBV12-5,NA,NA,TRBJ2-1,CASARQPKSTISYNEQFF,TGTGCTAGTGCCAGACAGCCCAAGAGCACAATCTCCTACAATGAGCAGTTCTTC
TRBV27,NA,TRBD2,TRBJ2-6,CASKLAGGPRGANVLTF,TGTGCCAGCAAACTAGCGGGAGGTCCTCGTGGGGCCAACGTCCTGACTTTC
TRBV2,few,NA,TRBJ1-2,CASRLFTGSSYGYTF,TGTGCCAGCAGACTCTTCACAGGGTCGAGCTATGGCTACACCTTC
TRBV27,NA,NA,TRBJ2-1,CASSFRGNEQFF,TGTGCCAGCAGTTTCAGGGGAAATGAGCAGTTCTTC
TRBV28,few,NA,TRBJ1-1,CASSPRTPPGNTEAFF,TGTGCCAGCAGCCCAAGAACTCCTCCGGGGAACACTGAAGCTTTCTTT
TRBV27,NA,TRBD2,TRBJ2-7,CASSFSVETSGRPSYEQYF,TGTGCCAGCAGTTTCAGCGTCGAGACTAGCGGGAGACCGTCCTACGAGCAGTACTTC
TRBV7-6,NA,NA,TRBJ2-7,CASSQPLLEQYF,TGTGCCAGCAGCCAACCACTTCTCGAGCAGTACTTC
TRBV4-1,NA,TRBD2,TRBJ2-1,CASSPLLRGRYNEQFF,TGCGCCAGCAGCCCCCTTCTGCGGGGGAGATACAATGAGCAGTTCTTC
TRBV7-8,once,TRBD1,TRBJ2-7,CASSLDRVQGNEQYF,TGTGCCAGCAGCCTAGACAGGGTTCAGGGCAACGAGCAGTACTTC
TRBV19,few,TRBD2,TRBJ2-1,CASSLAGGPYNEQFF,TGTGCCAGTAGTCTGGCGGGAGGGCCTTACAATGAGCAGTTCTTC
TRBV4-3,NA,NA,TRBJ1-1,CASSQETGNTEAFF,TGCGCCAGCAGCCAGGAGACAGGGAACACTGAAGCTTTCTTT
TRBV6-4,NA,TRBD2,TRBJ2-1,CASSSGTSGRGEQFF,TGTGCCAGCAGCTCCGGGACTAGCGGGAGGGGTGAGCAGTTCTTC
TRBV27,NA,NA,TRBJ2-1,CASSFGEGHGQFF,TGTGCCAGCAGTTTTGGCGAGGGCCATGGGCAGTTCTTC